The source of this TCR beta chain is a study of blood T cell repertoires in COVID-19. Study background: Samples taken during acute and convalescent COVID-19 were collected in the United States, Italy and Spain.

Authors' analysis steps: Estimation of nucleated cell counts relied on the amplification of reference gene primers. Generated by immunoSEQ multiplex PCR, the TCRdb table keeps only in-frame clones and is missing some. V and J calls and clone size are those listed in that table; D and trimming were worked out from the DNA. The table shows over 200,000 clones, with 82% occurring only once. CDR3 size: 12 residues. The ends were cut back, 10 bases at V and 0 bases at J, with 9 bases in the middle. This chain joins TRBV12-3 or TRBV12-4 and TRBJ1-2; maybe TRBD1 (6 bases). This receptor was obtained from a woman aged 35 to 49 with acute or convalescent COVID-19. Sequenced input: peripheral blood. The CDR3 sequence is CATEGANYGYTF. CDR3 DNA sequence: TGTGCCACTGAGGGGGCTAACTATGGCTACACCTTC.